This record covers a single T cell receptor (beta chain). The data derive from a study of blood T cell repertoires in COVID-19. As processed by the authors: For nucleated cells, counts were estimated from reference gene primer amplification. Some clones are missing from TCRdb's copy, which holds only in-frame ones; the method was immunoSEQ multiplex PCR. V and J calls plus clone size are reproduced from that table; the DNA served to infer D and trimming. This sample yields roughly 160,000 clones, of which about 86% are seen a single time; roughly 7% belongs to the top ten. V shed 6 bases, J shed 10 bases, and the junction held 16 bases outside the gene matches. From germline, CDR1 is LNHDA and CDR2 SQIVND (reference sequence). This CDR3 contains 16 residues.

Sequencing used peripheral blood. The TCR originated in a man in his fifties or sixties with active or convalescent COVID-19. This chain connects TRBV19 to TRBJ2-1, with 9 bases lining up with TRBD2. The CDR3 sequence: CASRTLVGGRAWEQFF. The CDR3 nucleotides read TGTGCCAGTAGGACGCTGGTTGGCGGGAGGGCCTGGGAGCAGTTCTTC.